The T cell receptor (beta chain) described here comes from a study of read filtering for tumor transcriptome and immune sequencing. Study details: Among patients, approximately 17 were male and some 15 female, aged roughly 47 to 90 (mean about 69). By R-ISS, stages I, II and III held around 8, 15 and 7 patients.

This library used roughly 430 ng RNA and molecular barcoded adaptors spanning alpha/delta and beta/gamma chains. TCRdb re-called the reads through MiXCR, storing one row per CDR3 protein. The table lists more than 100,000 distinct CDR3 sequences, roughly an eighth of them singletons. This clonotype was picked up many times. V was pared by 7 bases and J by 6 bases, with 7 bases of the junction left unmatched. Germline assignment: CDR1 MNHEY and CDR2 SVGAGI. The length of the CDR3 is 14 residues. The sample taken for sequencing was a population of CD138-negative cells sorted from bone marrow. This clonotype was obtained from a donor aged 40 or over with multiple myeloma. The chain carries TRBV6-5 and TRBJ2-2; TRBD1 aligns across 8 bases. The CDR3 here is CASKAQGAAGELFF. The DNA of the CDR3 is TGTGCCAGCAAAGCCCAGGGGGCGGCCGGGGAGCTGTTTTTT.